A single sample gave rise to the 15 T cell receptor beta chains below, sequenced in a study of spatial heterogeneity in lung cancer. TCRdb reanalysed the 5' RACE reads using MiXCR and keeps one entry per CDR3 protein. The sample has 2,000 to 2,500 distinct CDR3 sequences, about 12% seen once; the top ten hold approximately 23%. Time point: sample taken at primary tumor resection. Sequencing covered unsorted whole RNA taken from tumor, nontumor lung or frozen PBMC. The sequencing used normal lung tissue next to the tumor, collected at surgery. These receptors were collected from a male donor with early-stage non-small cell lung cancer.

This clonotype was detected many times. This CDR3 reads CASSLEAGAYEQYF. The CDR3 DNA follows: TGTGCCAGCAGCTTAGAAGCGGGGGCCTACGAGCAGTACTTC. This sequence joins TRBV11-2 and TRBJ2-7; 8 bases map to TRBD2. V shed 0 bases and J 2 bases; nucleotides not matched to a gene: 0. Germline V lookup: CDR1 SGHAT, CDR2 FQNNGV. CDR3 length equals 14 residues.

The chain joins TRBV7-2 to TRBJ2-1; 7 bases fit TRBD1. Germline V gives CDR1 SGHTA, CDR2 FQGNSA. The CDR3 loop spans 14 amino acids. The ends lost 4 bases at V and 8 bases at J; junction bases unmatched: 8. This CDR3 is CASSSSDRAHEQFF. DNA of the CDR3: TGTGCCAGCAGCTCATCCGACAGGGCCCATGAGCAGTTCTTC.

The chain carries TRBV19 and TRBJ2-1; 13 bases match TRBD2. This CDR3 region has 16 residues. The trim removed 5 bases at V and 4 bases at J, leaving 5 bases unmatched. CDR1 is LNHDA, CDR2 SQIVND, per germline (reference sequence). The CDR3 is CASSSQLAGGYNEQFF. CDR3 nucleotide sequence: TGTGCCAGTAGTTCGCAACTAGCGGGAGGGTACAATGAGCAGTTCTTC.

This clonotype is deemed medium-sized. The rearrangement joins TRBV14 to TRBJ2-2, with D hard to call. V shed 4 bases and J shed 6 bases, with 12 bases lying between them. CDR1 SGHDN and CDR2 FVKESK come from the germline V gene. CDR3 size: 14 residues. The CDR3 loop reads CASSLSFSAGELFF. For the CDR3, the DNA is TGTGCCAGCAGCCTCTCATTCTCGGCCGGGGAGCTGTTTTTT.

By sample fraction, this clonotype is medium-sized (0.01 to 0.1%). The V gene is TRBV9, the J gene TRBJ2-1; D gene unclear. V lost 2 bases and J lost 3, with 3 bases in between. Germline CDR1 is SGDLS and CDR2 is YYNGEE. CDR3 length equals 12 residues. In DNA, the CDR3 is TGTGCCAGCAGCGTCGACTACAATGAGCAGTTCTTC. Amino acids: CASSVDYNEQFF.

Judged by abundance, this clonotype is medium-sized. The chain carries TRBV11-2 and TRBJ2-1; D is ambiguous. The CDR3 is 12 residues long. CDR1 and CDR2 (germline): SGHAT, FQNNGV. Trimming pared 0 bases from V and 7 bases from J, leaving 4 bases between. The CDR3 loop is CASSLERNEQFF. For the CDR3, the DNA is TGTGCCAGCAGCTTAGAGCGGAATGAGCAGTTCTTC. The variable domain in full, with the rest retrieved from reference TRBV11-2 and TRBJ2-1, is EAGVAQSPRYKIIEKRQSVAFWCNPISGHATLYWYQQILGQGPKLLIQFQNNGVVDDSQLPKDRFSAERLKGVDSTLKIQPAKLEDSAVYLCASSLERNEQFFGPGTRLTVL.

Relative to its sample, this clonotype is medium-sized (0.01 to 0.1%). The chain uses TRBV20-1 and TRBJ2-1; 10 bases map to TRBD2. V lost 0 bases to trimming and J lost 6 bases; unmatched junction nucleotides: 2. Per the germline V gene, CDR1 is DFQATT and CDR2 is SNEGSKA (reference sequence). The CDR3 has 14 amino acids. The CDR3 DNA follows: TGCAGTGCTAGAGAGGCTAGCGGGGGCAATGAGCAGTTCTTC. Its translation is CSAREASGGNEQFF.

This clonotype qualifies as medium-sized. V usage is TRBV27 and J usage is TRBJ2-2, with D uncertain. V shed 3 bases and J shed 7 bases, with 12 bases lying between them. Germline lookup yields CDR1 MNHEY and CDR2 SMNVEV (reference sequence). This CDR3 comprises 14 residues. The CDR3 DNA follows: TGTGCCAGCAGTTTGGCAGCTTCCGTCGGGGAGCTGTTTTTT. It yields the protein CASSLAASVGELFF.

The table lists this clonotype with a count of one. This chain uses TRBV9 with TRBJ2-5; D is possibly TRBD1 (7 bases). Between the trimmed V and J ends, which lost 4 bases and 2 bases, there was a span of 15 bases. Germline-derived CDR1 and CDR2 are SGDLS and YYNGEE. The CDR3 contains 15 residues. CDR3 bases: TGTGCCAGCAGCATACAGGGGAGGTTACAAGAGACCCAGTACTTC. Its translation is CASSIQGRLQETQYF.

Relative to its sample, this clonotype is large (0.1 to 1%). The rearrangement joins TRBV15 to TRBJ1-6, with D perhaps matching TRBD1 (6 bases). Germline V gene sequence: CDR1 LNHNV, CDR2 YYDKDF (reference sequence). The CDR3 totals 14 residues. V was shortened by 0 bases and J by 10 bases, with 10 bases between the two germline ends. CDR3 residues: CATSREGASSPLHF. DNA of the CDR3: TGTGCCACCAGCAGAGAGGGGGCGTCATCACCCCTCCACTTT.

This clonotype is classed as medium-sized. The chain joins TRBV27 to TRBJ2-3; D might be TRBD2 (5 bases). The CDR3 is 17 amino acids. Germline CDR1 MNHEY, CDR2 SMNVEV (reference sequence). Trimming took 7 bases from V and 5 from J, leaving 25 bases between them. This CDR3 reads CASTDHGGQPHGDTQYF. CDR3 bases: TGTGCCAGCACCGATCATGGCGGGCAACCCCACGGAGATACGCAGTATTTT.

Comments on this clonotype: A much larger clone lies one base from this, so it may be a read error. This chain joins TRBV11-2 and TRBJ2-5; TRBD2 might be the D (5 bases). Trimming took 8 bases from V and 4 from J, leaving 29 bases between them. The CDR3 contains 18 residues. Germline V gene sequence: CDR1 SGHAT, CDR2 FQNNGV. The CDR3 DNA is TGTGCCAGCGGCCCCGCCCGGGATCTAGCCGCCTCCCGAGAGACCCAGTACTTC. Amino acids: CASGPARDLAASRETQYF.

By share, this clonotype ranks as medium-sized. V is TRBV15 and J is TRBJ2-5; D uncertain. The CDR3 has 13 amino acids. The V gene's germline CDR1 is LNHNV and CDR2 YYDKDF (reference sequence). V lost 5 bases and J 5 bases, leaving 12 bases between the germline ends. The CDR3 region has the DNA TGTGCCACCAGCCCCGAAAGACATGAGACCCAGTACTTC. Translating it yields CATSPERHETQYF.

This clonotype was seen at least ten times. The chain links TRBV5-5 to TRBJ2-1, with TRBD1 matching 8 bases. Germline values: CDR1 SGHKS, CDR2 YYEKEE (reference sequence). V lost 0 bases to trimming and J lost 9 bases; unmatched junction nucleotides: 5. CDR3 length equals 14 residues. For the CDR3, the DNA is TGTGCCAGCAGCTTGGCCCTCAGGGGGCTTGAGCAGTTCTTC. Translation: CASSLALRGLEQFF.

J is TRBJ2-2 and V is TRBV9, with D possibly matching TRBD2 (6 bases). Trimming took off 7 bases at V and 6 bases at J, with 10 bases between the two ends. Germline-derived CDR1 and CDR2 are SGDLS and YYNGEE. CDR3 size: 12 residues. CDR3 amino acids: CASGGPAGELFF. The CDR3 DNA reads as TGTGCCAGCGGAGGGCCAGCCGGGGAGCTGTTTTTT. Filled out from reference TRBV9 and TRBJ2-2, the complete variable domain reads DSGVTQTPKHLITATGQRVTLRCSPRSGDLSVYWYQQSLDQGLQFLIQYYNGEERAKGNILERFSAQQFPDLHSELNLSSLELGDSALYFCASGGPAGELFFGEGSRLTVL.